A selection of T cell receptor beta chains follows, all from one sample in a study of T cells in Graves' hyperthyroidism and ophthalmopathy. TCRdb called the multiplex PCR reads again in MiXCR, with one record for every CDR3 protein. The sample includes around 300,000 distinct CDR3 sequences, 13% seen only once; the top ten take almost 8%. Source material: blood. Every receptor here comes from a woman in her 30s with Graves' hyperthyroidism that later progressed to Graves' ophthalmopathy. Both conserved end residues are trimmed from each CDR3. A D gene is named only where the DNA matches it firmly.

D | J | V | CDR3
. | TRBJ2-7 | TRBV6-1 | ASSEGDPGAYEQY
. | TRBJ2-1 | TRBV9 | ASSVGGGTYNEQF
. | TRBJ1-5 | TRBV5-5 | ASSLLGGISNQPQH
TRBD2 | TRBJ2-5 | TRBV7-8 | ASSYLAGERETQY
TRBD2 | TRBJ2-3 | TRBV6-2/TRBV6-3 | ASSYLAGGRDTQY
TRBD1 | TRBJ2-5 | TRBV7-9 | ASSLVPQGIGETQY
TRBD2 | TRBJ2-3 | TRBV4-3 | ASSQAGTSHTDTQY
TRBD2 | TRBJ2-7 | TRBV5-1 | ASSLGTSGTEQY
TRBD1 | TRBJ1-4 | TRBV5-1 | ASSLGGQGSANEKLF
. | TRBJ1-5 | TRBV12-3/TRBV12-4 | ASSLFNPYSNQPQH
TRBD2 | TRBJ2-1 | TRBV20-1 | SARDPGGGRAGGEQF
TRBD2 | TRBJ2-1 | TRBV6-6 | ASSYSWREGSYNEQF
. | TRBJ1-5 | TRBV3-1 | ASSPISNQPQH
. | TRBJ2-3 | TRBV9 | ASSPGRLGSTDTQY
TRBD2 | TRBJ2-1 | TRBV12-3/TRBV12-4 | ASSFKGLASLEQF
TRBD2 | TRBJ2-1 | TRBV20-1 | SARDNSGSSYNEQF
TRBD2 | TRBJ2-1 | TRBV24-1 | ATSDGTTSRDEQF
. | TRBJ2-1 | TRBV2 | ASSDYVRNEQF
. | TRBJ1-1 | TRBV5-1 | ASSLGYTNTEAF
. | TRBJ2-7 | TRBV20-1 | SAKDRYEQY
. | TRBJ1-2 | TRBV30 | AWRERRDTGYT
TRBD2 | TRBJ2-5 | TRBV20-1 | SARPPRTSGAGVGTQY
. | TRBJ1-3 | TRBV6-1 | ASSRSLQGLSSGNTIY
. | TRBJ1-5 | TRBV20-1 | SARGGSNQPQH
. | TRBJ1-4 | TRBV28 | ASGWKPGANEKLF
TRBD1 | TRBJ1-5 | TRBV4-1 | ASSLYPGTEGNQPQH
TRBD1 | TRBJ1-1 | TRBV29-1 | SASTGGTEAF
. | TRBJ2-5 | TRBV13 | ASSFGDRQETQY
. | TRBJ2-2 | TRBV28 | ASSLETGGRTGELF
TRBD2 | TRBJ2-3 | TRBV20-1 | SAPGGLAGGPPDTQY
TRBD1 | TRBJ1-2 | TRBV27 | ASSYQGADGYT
. | TRBJ2-1 | TRBV6-1 | ATNPTEYNEQF
TRBD2 | TRBJ2-1 | TRBV7-9 | ASSFPTSGAFYNEQF
. | TRBJ2-5 | TRBV19 | ASSIIARDQETQY
. | TRBJ1-2 | TRBV12-3/TRBV12-4 | ASTLGRNGYT
TRBD1 | TRBJ2-7 | TRBV20-1 | SARDRGTGDYEQY
TRBD2 | TRBJ2-5 | TRBV20-1 | SAPGLMQETQY
. | TRBJ1-3 | TRBV12-3/TRBV12-4 | ASSVSHSGNTIY
TRBD1 | TRBJ2-2 | TRBV7-3 | ASSSGQGAGTRELF
TRBD1 | TRBJ1-6 | TRBV10-3 | AISGQGPNSPLH
. | TRBJ2-5 | TRBV7-3 | ASSPGPPAGTQY
. | TRBJ2-2 | TRBV30 | AWSVSGELF
. | TRBJ1-6 | TRBV3-1 | ASSQDASTLDPLH
. | TRBJ2-1 | TRBV7-3 | ASSLTLGTEQF
. | TRBJ2-1 | TRBV19 | ASEPSGGTYSEQF
. | TRBJ2-7 | TRBV6-5 | ASSPQGLNGEQY
. | TRBJ1-5 | TRBV24-1 | ATSDSGDSNQPQH
. | TRBJ2-7 | TRBV28 | ASSLRLPPYEQY
. | TRBJ2-7 | TRBV6-2/TRBV6-3 | ASSYRPNSYEQY
TRBD2 | TRBJ2-3 | TRBV7-9 | ASSQSGVSDTQY
TRBD2 | TRBJ2-3 | TRBV4-1 | ASSQVGRELTDTQY
. | TRBJ2-2 | TRBV7-9 | ASSLGQFTGELF
. | TRBJ1-4 | TRBV6-6 | ASSYSRGRLF
. | TRBJ1-2 | TRBV6-2/TRBV6-3 | ASRANYGYT
. | TRBJ2-1 | TRBV4-1 | ASSQVGNNEQF
TRBD1 | TRBJ2-1 | TRBV28 | ARVFPPRTGLSLNEQF
. | TRBJ1-1 | TRBV12-3/TRBV12-4 | ASSSFAGYRAF
. | TRBJ2-5 | TRBV20-1 | SARRIGMSQETQY
TRBD1 | TRBJ1-5 | TRBV4-3 | ASSQDRYNQPQH
. | TRBJ2-5 | TRBV19 | ASSIDQGPQKTQY